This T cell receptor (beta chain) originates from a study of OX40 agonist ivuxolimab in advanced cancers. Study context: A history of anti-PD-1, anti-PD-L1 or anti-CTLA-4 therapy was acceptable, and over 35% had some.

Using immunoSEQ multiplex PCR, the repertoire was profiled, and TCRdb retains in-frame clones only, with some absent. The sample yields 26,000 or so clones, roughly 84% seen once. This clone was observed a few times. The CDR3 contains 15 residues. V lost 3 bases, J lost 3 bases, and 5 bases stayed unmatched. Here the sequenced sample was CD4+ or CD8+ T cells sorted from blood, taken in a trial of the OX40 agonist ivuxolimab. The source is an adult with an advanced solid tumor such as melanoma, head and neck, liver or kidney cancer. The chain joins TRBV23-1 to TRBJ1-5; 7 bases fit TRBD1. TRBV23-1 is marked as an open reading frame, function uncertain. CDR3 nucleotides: TGCGCCAGCAGTCAGAGGACAGGCGACAATCAGCCCCAGCATTTT. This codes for CASSQRTGDNQPQHF.